This T cell receptor (beta chain) was identified in a study of blood T cell repertoires in COVID-19. Across the whole study: Both acute and convalescent COVID-19 samples were obtained from the United States, Italy and Spain. T cells, B-cell-depleted T cells, or PBMCs provided the cDNA or gDNA that served as material.

In Seattle, patients joined the study during active infection and were tracked longitudinally. There are 13 residues in the CDR3. Germline CDR1 reads SGHRS; CDR2 reads YFSETQ. The J segment lost 5 bases and the V segment lost 5 bases, leaving 6 bases of the junction unmatched. As processed by the authors: Quantification of nucleated cells was approximated via reference gene primer amplification. Some clones are missing from TCRdb's copy, which holds only in-frame ones; the method was immunoSEQ multiplex PCR. The V and J calls and clone size are taken from that table; D and trimming were inferred from the DNA. The data contain roughly 290,000 clones, about 93% of them singletons.

Sequencing used peripheral blood. The chain couples TRBV5-1 to TRBJ2-5, with 7 nucleotides matching TRBD1. The sequence was obtained from a woman aged 25 to 39 with COVID-19, enrolled during active disease. The CDR3, as DNA: TGCGCCAGCAGTCGACAGGGTGGGGAGACCCAGTACTTC. It is translated as CASSRQGGETQYF.